This T cell receptor beta chain is from a study of T-cell memory formation after mild COVID-19. In this sample, this clonotype turned up many times. Sample barcodes and UMIs were carried by the TCR alpha and TCR beta cDNA libraries that 5'RACE generated with constant-segment primers. In TCRdb, the 5' RACE reads were re-called with MiXCR into one record per CDR3 protein. This repertoire shows 180,000 or so distinct CDR3 sequences, roughly 12% found once; its top ten account for approximately 3.4%. The CDR3 is 13 residues long. Germline V gene data show CDR1 as SGHRS and CDR2 as YFSETQ. J was trimmed by 4 bases and V by 7 bases; bases with no gene match: 2.

This sequence originates from a man aged 18 to 29 who had mild COVID-19 (a few samples of this study predate the infection). Cell type and time point are not known. The chain joins TRBV5-1 to TRBJ2-5, with 12 bases that match TRBD2. The sequenced material came from PBMCs or a T cell subset sorted from them (not recorded which). The CDR3 DNA reads TGCGCCAGCGAACTAGCGGGGGGAGAGACCCAGTACTTC. Its protein is CASELAGGETQYF.